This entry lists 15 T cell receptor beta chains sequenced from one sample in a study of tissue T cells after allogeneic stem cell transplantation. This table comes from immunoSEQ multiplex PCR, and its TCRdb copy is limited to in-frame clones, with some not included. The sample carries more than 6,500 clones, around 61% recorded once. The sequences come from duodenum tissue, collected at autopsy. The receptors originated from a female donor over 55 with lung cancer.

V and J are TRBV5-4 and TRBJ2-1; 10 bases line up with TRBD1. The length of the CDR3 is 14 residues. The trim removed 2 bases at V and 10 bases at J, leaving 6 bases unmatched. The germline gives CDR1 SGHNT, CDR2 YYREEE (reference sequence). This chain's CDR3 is CASSLRQGAWEQFF. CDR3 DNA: TGTGCCAGCAGCTTACGACAGGGGGCCTGGGAGCAGTTCTTC.

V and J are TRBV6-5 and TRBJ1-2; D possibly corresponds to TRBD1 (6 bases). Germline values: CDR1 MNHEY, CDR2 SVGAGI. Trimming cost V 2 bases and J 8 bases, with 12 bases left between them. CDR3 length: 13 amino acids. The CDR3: CASSYEGGGGYTF. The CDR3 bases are TGTGCCAGCAGTTACGAGGGGGGAGGGGGCTACACCTTC.

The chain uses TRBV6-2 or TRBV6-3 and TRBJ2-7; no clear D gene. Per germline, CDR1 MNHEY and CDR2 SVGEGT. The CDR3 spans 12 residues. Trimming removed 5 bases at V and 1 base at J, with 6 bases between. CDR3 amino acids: CASSARSYEQYF. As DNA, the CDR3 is TGTGCCAGCAGTGCTCGTTCCTACGAGCAGTACTTC.

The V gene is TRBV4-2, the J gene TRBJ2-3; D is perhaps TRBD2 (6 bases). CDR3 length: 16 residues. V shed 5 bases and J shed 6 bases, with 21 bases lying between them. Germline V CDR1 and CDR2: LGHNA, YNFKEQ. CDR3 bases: TGTGCCAGCAGCGGAGGGGACTTCCAGCCCGGGGATACGCAGTATTTT. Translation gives CASSGGDFQPGDTQYF.

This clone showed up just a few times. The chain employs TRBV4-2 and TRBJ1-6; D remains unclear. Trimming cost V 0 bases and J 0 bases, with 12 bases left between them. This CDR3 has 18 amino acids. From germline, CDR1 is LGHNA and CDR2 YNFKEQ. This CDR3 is CASSQDLGRSSYNSPLHF. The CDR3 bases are TGTGCCAGCAGCCAAGATTTAGGGAGGAGCTCCTATAATTCACCCCTCCACTTT.

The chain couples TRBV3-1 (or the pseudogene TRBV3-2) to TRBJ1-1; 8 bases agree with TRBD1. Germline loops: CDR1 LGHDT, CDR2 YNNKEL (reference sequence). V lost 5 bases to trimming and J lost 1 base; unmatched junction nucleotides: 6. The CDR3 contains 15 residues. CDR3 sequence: CASSARDRQNTEAFF. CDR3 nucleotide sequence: TGTGCCAGCAGCGCCCGGGACAGGCAGAACACTGAAGCTTTCTTT.

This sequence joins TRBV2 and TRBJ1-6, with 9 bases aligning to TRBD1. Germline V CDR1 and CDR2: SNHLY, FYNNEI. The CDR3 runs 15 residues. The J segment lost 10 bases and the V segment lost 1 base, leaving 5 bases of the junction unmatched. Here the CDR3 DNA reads TGTGCCAGCAGTGAAGTGGGACAGGGCGGCTCACCCCTCCACTTT. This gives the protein CASSEVGQGGSPLHF.

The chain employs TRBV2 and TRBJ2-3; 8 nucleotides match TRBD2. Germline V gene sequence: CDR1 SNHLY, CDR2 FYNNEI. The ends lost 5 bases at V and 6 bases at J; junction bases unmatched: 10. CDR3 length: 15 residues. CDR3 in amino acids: CASSRTSSDGDTQYF. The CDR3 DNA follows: TGTGCCAGCAGTCGGACTAGCTCCGACGGGGATACGCAGTATTTT.

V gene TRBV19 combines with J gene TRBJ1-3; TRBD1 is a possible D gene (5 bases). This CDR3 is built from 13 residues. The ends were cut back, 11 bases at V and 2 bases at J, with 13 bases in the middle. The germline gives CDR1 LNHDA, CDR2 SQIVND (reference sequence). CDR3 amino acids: CAVTGGTGNTIYF. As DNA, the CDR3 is TGTGCCGTAACCGGGGGGACTGGAAACACCATATATTTT.

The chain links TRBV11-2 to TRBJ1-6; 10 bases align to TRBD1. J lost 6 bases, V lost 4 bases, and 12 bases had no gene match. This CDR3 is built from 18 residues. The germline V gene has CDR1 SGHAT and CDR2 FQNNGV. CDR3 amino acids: CASSSHRQGAWINSPLHF. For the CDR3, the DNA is TGTGCCAGCAGCTCACACAGACAGGGGGCATGGATTAATTCACCCCTCCACTTT.

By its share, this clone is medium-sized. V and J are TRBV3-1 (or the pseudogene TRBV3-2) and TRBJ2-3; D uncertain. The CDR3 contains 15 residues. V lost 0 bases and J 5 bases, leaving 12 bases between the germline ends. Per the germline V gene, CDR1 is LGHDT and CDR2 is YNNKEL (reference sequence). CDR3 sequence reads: CASSQDSRSRDTQYF. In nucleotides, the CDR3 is TGTGCCAGCAGCCAAGATAGTCGCTCTAGAGATACGCAGTATTTT.

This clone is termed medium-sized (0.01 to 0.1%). The chain's CDR3 is CASSLFSAAGPQETQYF. For the CDR3, the DNA is TGTGCCAGCAGCTTATTTTCCGCGGCAGGGCCCCAAGAGACCCAGTACTTC. The J gene is TRBJ2-5, the V gene TRBV5-6; tentative D call: TRBD1 (5 bases). Per the germline V gene, CDR1 is SGHDT and CDR2 is YYEEEE. The CDR3 totals 17 residues. The ends were cut back, 2 bases at V and 1 base at J, with 18 bases in the middle. Variable domain in full (rest from reference TRBV5-6 and TRBJ2-5): DAGVTQSPTHLIKTRGQQVTLRCSPKSGHDTVSWYQQALGQGPQFIFQYYEEEERQRGNFPDRFSGHQFPNYSSELNVNALLLGDSALYLCASSLFSAAGPQETQYFGPGTRLLVL.

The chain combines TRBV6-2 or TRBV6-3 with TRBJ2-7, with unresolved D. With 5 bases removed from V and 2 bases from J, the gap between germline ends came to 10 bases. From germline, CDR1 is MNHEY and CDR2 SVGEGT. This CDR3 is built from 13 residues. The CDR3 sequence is CASSDPQPYEQYF. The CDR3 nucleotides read TGTGCCAGCAGTGACCCCCAACCCTACGAGCAGTACTTC.

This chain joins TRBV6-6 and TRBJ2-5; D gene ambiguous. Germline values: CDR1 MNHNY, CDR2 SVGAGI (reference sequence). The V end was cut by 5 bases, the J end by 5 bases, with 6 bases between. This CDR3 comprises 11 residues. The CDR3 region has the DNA TGTGCCAGCAGTCTTAGTGAGACCCAGTACTTC. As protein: CASSLSETQYF.

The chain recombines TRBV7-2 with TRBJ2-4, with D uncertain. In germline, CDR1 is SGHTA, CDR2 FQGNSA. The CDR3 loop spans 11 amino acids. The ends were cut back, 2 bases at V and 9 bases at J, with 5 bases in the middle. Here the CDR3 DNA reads TGTGCCAGCAGCTTAAGAGCCATTCAGTACTTC. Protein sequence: CASSLRAIQYF.